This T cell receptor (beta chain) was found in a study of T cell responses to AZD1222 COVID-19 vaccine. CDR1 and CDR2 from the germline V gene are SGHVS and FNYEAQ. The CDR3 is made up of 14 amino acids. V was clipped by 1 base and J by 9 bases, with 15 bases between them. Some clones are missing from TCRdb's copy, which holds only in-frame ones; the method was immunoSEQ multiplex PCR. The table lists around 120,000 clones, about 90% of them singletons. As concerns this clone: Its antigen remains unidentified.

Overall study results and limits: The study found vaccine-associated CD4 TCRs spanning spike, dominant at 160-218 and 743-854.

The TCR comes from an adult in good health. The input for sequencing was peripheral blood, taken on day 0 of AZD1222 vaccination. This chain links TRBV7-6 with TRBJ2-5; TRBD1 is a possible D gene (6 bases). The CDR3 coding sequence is TGTGCCAGCAGCTTAGTTCAGGGGCAAGGGGCCCAGTACTTC. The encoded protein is CASSLVQGQGAQYF.